These 28 T cell receptor beta chains originate from one sample sequenced in a study of blood T cell repertoires in COVID-19. Profiled with immunoSEQ multiplex PCR; TCRdb holds only in-frame clones, not every one. The data contain tens of thousands of clones, nearly 90% of them singletons. The sequenced material came from peripheral blood. The receptors derive from a man over 45 with acute or convalescent COVID-19.

This clone occurred once. The chain has TRBV18 and TRBJ1-6, with a possible D match to TRBD1 (6 bases). Deletions cut 6 bases from V and 7 bases from J, with 16 bases between. Per germline, CDR1 KGHSH and CDR2 LQKENI. The CDR3 contains 15 residues. The CDR3 region has the DNA TGTGCCAGCTCCCCCCGGGACAAGGCCAATTCACCCCTCCACTTT. As protein: CASSPRDKANSPLHF.

The gene calls are TRBV5-5 and TRBJ2-2; D gene ambiguous. The germline V gene has CDR1 SGHKS and CDR2 YYEKEE (reference sequence). CDR3 size: 14 residues. The V gene lost 1 base and the J gene lost 7 bases, with 11 bases spanning the gap. CDR3 protein: CASSLRQEFGELFF. The CDR3 DNA follows: TGTGCCAGCAGCTTGAGGCAGGAATTCGGGGAGCTGTTTTTT.

The rearrangement uses TRBV4-2 and TRBJ2-3, with TRBD2 matching over 8 bases. J lost 6 bases, V lost 5 bases, and 7 bases had no gene match. The germline gives CDR1 LGHNA, CDR2 YNFKEQ. This CDR3 region has 14 residues. As DNA, the CDR3 is TGTGCCAGCAGCGGCGGGGGGCCCTCGGATACGCAGTATTTT. Translating it yields CASSGGGPSDTQYF.

Only one count was recorded for this clone. The rearrangement uses TRBV2 and TRBJ1-4; 10 bases match TRBD1. The CDR3 is made up of 14 amino acids. V lost 10 bases, J lost 5 bases, and 7 bases stayed unmatched. CDR1 SNHLY and CDR2 FYNNEI come from the germline V gene. DNA of the CDR3: TGTGCCACCGATCCGGGACAGGGGAATGAAAAACTGTTTTTT. Translation gives CATDPGQGNEKLFF.

This chain uses TRBV5-1 with TRBJ2-2; 7 bases line up with TRBD1. The CDR3 extends over 16 amino acids. Germline values: CDR1 SGHRS, CDR2 YFSETQ. J lost 9 bases, V lost 1 base, and 12 bases had no gene match. CDR3 in DNA: TGCGCCAGCAGCTTGCTACCGGGACAGAGTGTCCGGGAGCTGTTTTTT. Translated: CASSLLPGQSVRELFF.

This sequence joins TRBV6-2 or TRBV6-3 and TRBJ2-1; TRBD2 might be the D (6 bases). The CDR3 runs 15 residues. V lost 0 bases and J 2 bases, leaving 8 bases between the germline ends. Germline CDR1 MNHEY, CDR2 SVGEGT. Written as DNA, the CDR3 is TGTGCCAGCAGTTACTCGTTAGCGGCCTACAATGAGCAGTTCTTC. Translation: CASSYSLAAYNEQFF.

This clone occurred once. The V gene is TRBV6-5, the J gene TRBJ1-6; no clear D gene. CDR1 and CDR2 (germline): MNHEY, SVGAGI. With 7 bases removed from V and 7 bases from J, the gap between germline ends came to 11 bases. This CDR3 region has 13 residues. In nucleotides, the CDR3 is TGTGCCAGCACCTCGGTTTTAAATTCACCCCTCCACTTT. This gives the protein CASTSVLNSPLHF.

This clone was detected a few times. This sequence joins TRBV19 and TRBJ2-7, with 9 nucleotides matching TRBD1. The length of the CDR3 is 16 residues. Germline-derived CDR1 and CDR2 are LNHDA and SQIVND (reference sequence). After removal of 0 bases from V and 6 bases from J, the junction contained 9 bases not matched to a gene. The CDR3 nucleotides are TGTGCCAGTAGTATAGATTCATCCGGGACAGGGATCGAGCAGTACTTC. This encodes CASSIDSSGTGIEQYF.

The rearrangement uses TRBV6-5 and TRBJ2-6; 7 positions match TRBD2. With V trimmed by 2 bases and J by 2 bases, 0 bases remained unmatched. The CDR3 runs 15 residues. Germline assignment: CDR1 MNHEY and CDR2 SVGAGI. CDR3 sequence (DNA): TGTGCCAGCAGTTACCGGGGGGCTGGGGCCAACGTCCTGACTTTC. Its translation is CASSYRGAGANVLTF.

This rearrangement joins TRBV10-3 to TRBJ1-5, with D perhaps TRBD1 (5 bases). The CDR3 is 16 residues long. Per germline, CDR1 ENHRY and CDR2 SYGVKD. With 0 bases removed from V and 1 base from J, the gap between germline ends came to 10 bases. CDR3 loop: CAISESGGVSNQPQHF. The CDR3 nucleotides read TGTGCCATCAGTGAGTCGGGGGGGGTGAGCAATCAGCCCCAGCATTTT.

The CDR3 loop is CASSNLPSYEQYF. The CDR3 DNA follows: TGTGCCAGTAGTAATCTCCCGTCCTACGAGCAGTACTTC. The chain couples TRBV19 to TRBJ2-7, with D unclear. CDR1 is LNHDA and CDR2 is SQIVND in the germline V gene (reference sequence). Trimming left V 4 bases short and J 1 base short, with 8 bases between. The CDR3 is made up of 13 amino acids.

Here the CDR3 reads CASSSRGVREQYF. DNA of the CDR3: TGTGCCAGCAGCTCCAGAGGCGTTCGCGAGCAGTACTTC. The V call is TRBV7-2, the J call TRBJ2-7; D is unclear. There are 13 residues in the CDR3. The germline V gene encodes CDR1 SGHTA and CDR2 FQGNSA. V lost 4 bases and J 6 bases, leaving 13 bases between the germline ends.

This chain joins TRBV29-1 and TRBJ2-5; the match to TRBD2 covers 10 bases. There are 16 residues in the CDR3. Germline V CDR1 and CDR2: SQVTM, ANQGSEA. The ends lost 0 bases at V and 4 bases at J; junction bases unmatched: 8. CDR3 residues: CSVEEASGGAGETQYF. The DNA for the CDR3 is TGCAGCGTTGAAGAAGCCAGCGGGGGGGCGGGAGAGACCCAGTACTTC.

V is TRBV9 and J is TRBJ2-3; 10 positions match TRBD1. The CDR3 is 16 amino acids. CDR1 SGDLS and CDR2 YYNGEE come from the germline V gene. The V and J ends lost 4 bases and 8 bases, in that order; junction bases with no gene match: 13. As DNA, the CDR3 is TGTGCCAGCAGCCCGGGGGACAGGGGTCTTATCGTTACGCAGTATTTT. Amino acids: CASSPGDRGLIVTQYF. The complete variable domain, with remaining parts taken from reference TRBV9 and TRBJ2-3, reads DSGVTQTPKHLITATGQRVTLRCSPRSGDLSVYWYQQSLDQGLQFLIQYYNGEERAKGNILERFSAQQFPDLHSELNLSSLELGDSALYFCASSPGDRGLIVTQYFGPGTRLTVL.

The chain recombines TRBV7-9 with TRBJ1-1; D unresolved. Trimming took off 1 base at V and 0 bases at J, with 15 bases between the two ends. CDR3 size: 17 residues. Germline CDR1 is SEHNR and CDR2 is FQNEAQ (reference sequence). The CDR3 here is CASSLGVGFTMNTEAFF. The CDR3 DNA follows: TGTGCCAGCAGCTTAGGGGTCGGTTTCACTATGAACACTGAAGCTTTCTTT.

The chain uses TRBV19 and TRBJ1-5; a weak D match, TRBD1 (5 bases). The CDR3 is made up of 12 amino acids. Trimming shortened V by 9 bases and J by 9 bases, and 15 bases separated the two germline ends. Germline V gene lookup returns CDR1 LNHDA and CDR2 SQIVND (reference sequence). The CDR3 sequence: CASWGGAGPQHF. The CDR3 nucleotides read TGTGCCAGCTGGGGAGGGGCCGGGCCCCAGCATTTT.

This sequence joins TRBV11-3 and TRBJ2-7; D is possibly TRBD1 (5 bases). V was cut by 4 bases and J by 2 bases, with 12 bases left in between. The CDR3 has 14 amino acids. Germline values: CDR1 SGHNT, CDR2 YENEEA. Here the CDR3 reads CASSSSTVPYEQYF. The CDR3 DNA follows: TGTGCCAGCAGCTCATCGACAGTGCCCTACGAGCAGTACTTC.

The chain is built from TRBV7-9 and TRBJ2-7; 9 bases are a match to TRBD1. The CDR3 length is 16 residues. The junction had 9 bases not matched to a gene; V was cut back by 6 bases and J by 0 bases. Germline V CDR1 and CDR2: SEHNR, FQNEAQ (reference sequence). As DNA, the CDR3 is TGTGCCAGCAGTTCTACGGACAGGGGAAACTCCTACGAGCAGTACTTC. It specifies CASSSTDRGNSYEQYF.

The chain recombines TRBV18 with TRBJ2-7; D may be TRBD1 (5 bases). V was cut by 5 bases and J by 6 bases, with 14 bases left in between. The CDR3 covers 13 residues. Germline CDR1 is KGHSH and CDR2 is LQKENI. CDR3 in amino acids: CASSIGAESEQYF. For the CDR3, the DNA is TGTGCCAGCTCAATAGGGGCCGAGAGCGAGCAGTACTTC.

The gene calls are TRBV5-1 and TRBJ2-7; weak D call: TRBD2 (5 bases). Trimming removed 1 base at V and 0 bases at J, with 11 bases between. This CDR3 region has 15 residues. Germline CDR1 SGHRS, CDR2 YFSETQ. In DNA, the CDR3 is TGCGCCAGCAGCTTGTGGAGTAGCGCCTCCTACGAGCAGTACTTC. This encodes CASSLWSSASYEQYF.

CDR3 protein: CASSPRTGGFSSYNSPLHF. DNA for the CDR3: TGTGCCAGTAGTCCGCGGACAGGGGGCTTTTCATCCTATAATTCACCCCTCCACTTT. The gene calls are TRBV19 and TRBJ1-6; 11 nucleotides line up with TRBD1. The J segment lost 1 base and the V segment lost 5 bases, leaving 10 bases of the junction unmatched. The CDR3 is 19 residues long. Germline V gives CDR1 LNHDA, CDR2 SQIVND (reference sequence).

The chain recombines TRBV29-1 with TRBJ2-5; 8 nucleotides line up with TRBD1. The CDR3 has 12 amino acids. V trimming: 3 bases; J trimming: 5 bases; junction bases outside the gene matches: 2. Germline CDR1 SQVTM, CDR2 ANQGSEA. The CDR3 protein is CSVEDRAETQYF. The CDR3, as DNA: TGCAGCGTTGAGGACAGGGCGGAGACCCAGTACTTC.

V usage is TRBV2 and J usage is TRBJ1-5; 7 bases map to TRBD1. Germline assignment: CDR1 SNHLY and CDR2 FYNNEI. CDR3 length: 15 residues. V was clipped by 1 base and J by 6 bases; unmatched bases: 6. The CDR3: CASSEDRGGLQPQHF. The DNA of the CDR3 is TGTGCCAGCAGTGAAGACAGGGGAGGCCTTCAGCCCCAGCATTTT.

A single count supports this clone. J is TRBJ1-4 and V is TRBV5-4; D is perhaps TRBD1 (6 bases). V lost 4 bases and J lost 4, with 11 bases in between. The CDR3 spans 14 residues. Germline V gene lookup returns CDR1 SGHNT and CDR2 YYREEE (reference sequence). The CDR3, as DNA: TGTGCCAGCAGCAAACAGGGTGGTAATGAAAAACTGTTTTTT. Translating gives CASSKQGGNEKLFF. Variable domain in full (rest from reference TRBV5-4 and TRBJ1-4): ETGVTQSPTHLIKTRGQQVTLRCSSQSGHNTVSWYQQALGQGPQFIFQYYREEENGRGNFPPRFSGLQFPNYSSELNVNALELDDSALYLCASSKQGGNEKLFFGSGTQLSVL.

The rearrangement joins TRBV18 to TRBJ1-1; possibly TRBD1 for D (5 bases). The CDR3 has 16 residues. Germline V gives CDR1 KGHSH, CDR2 LQKENI. Trimming pared 2 bases from V and 0 bases from J, leaving 13 bases between. CDR3 amino acids: CASSPTTPTVNTEAFF. The CDR3 bases are TGTGCCAGCTCACCAACCACCCCGACAGTGAACACTGAAGCTTTCTTT.

The chain recombines TRBV5-1 with TRBJ1-6; 7 bases agree with TRBD1. The CDR3 totals 19 residues. In germline, CDR1 is SGHRS, CDR2 YFSETQ. Germline trimming cut 4 bases from V and 5 bases from J; bases unmatched to any gene: 18. The CDR3 here is CASSQRQGSGVGNNSPLHF. The CDR3 region has the DNA TGCGCCAGCAGCCAAAGACAGGGTTCGGGAGTCGGGAATAATTCACCCCTCCACTTT.

CDR3 in amino acids: CAISEPTQTSGGASSFNEQFF. The CDR3 nucleotides are TGTGCCATCAGTGAGCCCACCCAGACTAGCGGGGGGGCCTCTTCATTTAATGAGCAGTTCTTC. The chain combines TRBV10-3 with TRBJ2-1; 14 nucleotides match TRBD2. Germline assignment: CDR1 ENHRY and CDR2 SYGVKD. V shed 2 bases, J shed 7 bases, and the junction held 19 bases outside the gene matches. The CDR3 is 21 residues long.

CDR3 in DNA: TGCGCCAGCAGCTTCCTCGGGGACTTCCGCACAGATACGCAGTATTTT. The encoded protein is CASSFLGDFRTDTQYF. The chain carries TRBV5-1 and TRBJ2-3; D perhaps matches TRBD2 (6 bases). This CDR3 region has 16 residues. With 2 bases removed from V and 1 base from J, the gap between germline ends came to 14 bases. Germline assignment: CDR1 SGHRS and CDR2 YFSETQ.